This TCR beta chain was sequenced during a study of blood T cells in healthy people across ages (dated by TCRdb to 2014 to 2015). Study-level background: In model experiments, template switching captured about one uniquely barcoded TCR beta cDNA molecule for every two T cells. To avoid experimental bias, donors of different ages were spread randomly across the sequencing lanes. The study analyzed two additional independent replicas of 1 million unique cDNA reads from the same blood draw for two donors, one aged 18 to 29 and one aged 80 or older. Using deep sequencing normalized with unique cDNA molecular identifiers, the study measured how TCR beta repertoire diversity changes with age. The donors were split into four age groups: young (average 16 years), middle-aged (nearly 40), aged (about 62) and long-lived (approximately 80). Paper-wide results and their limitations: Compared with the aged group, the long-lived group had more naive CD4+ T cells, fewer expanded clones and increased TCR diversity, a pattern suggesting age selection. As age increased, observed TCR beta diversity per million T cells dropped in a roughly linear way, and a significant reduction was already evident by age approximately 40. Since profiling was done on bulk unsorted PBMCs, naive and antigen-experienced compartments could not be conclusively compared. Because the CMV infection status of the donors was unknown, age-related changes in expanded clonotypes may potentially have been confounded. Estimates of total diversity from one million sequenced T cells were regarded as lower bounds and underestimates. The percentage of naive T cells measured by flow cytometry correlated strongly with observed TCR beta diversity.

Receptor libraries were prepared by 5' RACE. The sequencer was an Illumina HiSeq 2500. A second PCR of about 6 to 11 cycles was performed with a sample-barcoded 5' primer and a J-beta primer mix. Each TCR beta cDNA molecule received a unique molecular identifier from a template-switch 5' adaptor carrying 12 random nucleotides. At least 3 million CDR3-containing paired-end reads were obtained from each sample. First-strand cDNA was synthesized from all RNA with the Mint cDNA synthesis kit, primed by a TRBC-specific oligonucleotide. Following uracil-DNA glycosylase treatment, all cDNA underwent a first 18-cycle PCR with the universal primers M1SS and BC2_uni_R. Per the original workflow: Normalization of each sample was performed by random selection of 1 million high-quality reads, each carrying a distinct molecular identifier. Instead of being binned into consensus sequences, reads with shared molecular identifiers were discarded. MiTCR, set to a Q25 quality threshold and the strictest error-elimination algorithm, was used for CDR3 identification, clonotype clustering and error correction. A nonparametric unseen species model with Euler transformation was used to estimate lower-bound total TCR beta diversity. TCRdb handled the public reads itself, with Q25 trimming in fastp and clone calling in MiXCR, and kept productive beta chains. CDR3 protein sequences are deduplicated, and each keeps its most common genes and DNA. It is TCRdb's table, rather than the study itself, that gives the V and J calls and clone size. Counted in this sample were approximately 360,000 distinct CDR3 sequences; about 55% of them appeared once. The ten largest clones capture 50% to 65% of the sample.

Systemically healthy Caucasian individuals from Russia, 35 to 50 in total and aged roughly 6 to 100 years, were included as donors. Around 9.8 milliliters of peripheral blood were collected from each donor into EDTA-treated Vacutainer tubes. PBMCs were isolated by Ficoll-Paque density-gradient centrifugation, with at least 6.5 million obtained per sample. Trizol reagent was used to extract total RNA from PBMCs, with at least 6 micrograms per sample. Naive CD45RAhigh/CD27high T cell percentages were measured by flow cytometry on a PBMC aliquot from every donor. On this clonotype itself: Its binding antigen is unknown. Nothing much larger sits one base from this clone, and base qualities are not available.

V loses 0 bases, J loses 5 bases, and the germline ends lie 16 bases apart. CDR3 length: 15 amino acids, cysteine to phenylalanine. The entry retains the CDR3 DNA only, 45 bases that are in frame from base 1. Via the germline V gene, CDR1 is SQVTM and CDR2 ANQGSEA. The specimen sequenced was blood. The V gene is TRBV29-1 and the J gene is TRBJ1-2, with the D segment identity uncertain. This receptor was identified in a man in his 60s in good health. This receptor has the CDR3 CSVEDRVQLGYGYTF. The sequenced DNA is TGCAGCGTTGAAGATCGAGTCCAGTTGGGTTATGGCTACACCTTC.